This TCR beta chain was sequenced for a study of cytomegalovirus exposure and HLA in healthy donors. The study, taken as a whole, reports: The authors listed 150 to 200 TCR beta chains as cytomegalovirus-associated. In vitro confirmation showed a few CMV-associated chains to be CMV antigen specific.

V gave up 1 base and J gave up 0 bases, with 6 bases separating them. Germline V gene data show CDR1 as MGHRA and CDR2 as YSYEKL. This CDR3 region has 15 residues. On this clone itself: Its antigen remains unknown.

Donors were drawn from the roughly 120-subject validation cohort, separate from the approximately 640-subject first cohort. Assay: immunoSEQ multiplex PCR; the TCRdb copy retains only in-frame clones and omits some. This sample has about 270,000 clones; 70% to 90% occur once, and the top ten carry roughly 1%. This chain joins TRBV4-1 and TRBJ2-2; D is perhaps TRBD2 (5 bases). The sequencing input was PBMCs. The source of this sequence is a woman younger than 30 in good health and CMV-seronegative. CDR3 in DNA: TGCGCCAGCAGCCAAGGGACTGCGAACACCGGGGAGCTGTTTTTT. It codes for CASSQGTANTGELFF.